This T cell receptor (beta chain) was identified in a study of T-cell reconstitution after alpha-beta-depleted transplantation in children. The library targeted TCRbeta and was prepared with unique molecular identifiers. TCRdb analysed the PCR reads with MiXCR anew, one entry per CDR3 protein. The sample consists of over 550,000 distinct CDR3 sequences, over 9.5% of them appearing once. This clonotype was sampled from a human donor who donated a stem cell graft to a child with acute myeloid leukemia. The sample consisted of PBMCs from the stem cell graft donor, taken from the stem cell graft.

CDR3 region: CSSVLGPGQGLDEQFF. CDR3 nucleotides: TGCAGCTCCGTGCTAGGACCGGGACAGGGTTTGGATGAGCAGTTCTTC. The gene calls are TRBV29-1 and TRBJ2-1, with TRBD1 matching 9 bases. Trimming removed 8 bases from V and 8 bases from J; junction bases left unmatched: 19. The CDR3 extends over 16 amino acids. Germline V CDR1 and CDR2: SQVTM, ANQGSEA.